This T cell receptor (beta chain) stems from a study of blood T cell repertoires in COVID-19. The overall study: From the United States, Italy and Spain came samples of acute and convalescent COVID-19. From T cells, B-cell-depleted T cells, or PBMCs came the material, which was cDNA or gDNA.

Germline values: CDR1 SGDLS, CDR2 YYNGEE. With V trimmed by 3 bases and J by 0 bases, 6 bases remained unmatched. This CDR3 region has 17 residues. Per the authors' pipeline: Amplification from reference gene primers served as the basis for estimated nucleated cell counts. Clones were sequenced by immunoSEQ multiplex PCR, and TCRdb holds only the in-frame ones, with some missing. For V, J and clone size, that table is used; D and trimming come from the DNA. The sample holds approximately 100,000 clones; approximately 82% are singletons and the top ten take 9.5% to 13%. Material: peripheral blood. V is TRBV9 and J is TRBJ2-3; 11 nucleotides agree with TRBD2. This clonotype originated in a man aged 70 or older with active or convalescent COVID-19. CDR3: CASSASGGQTSTDTQYF. CDR3 bases: TGTGCCAGCAGCGCTAGCGGGGGGCAGACTAGCACAGATACGCAGTATTTT.